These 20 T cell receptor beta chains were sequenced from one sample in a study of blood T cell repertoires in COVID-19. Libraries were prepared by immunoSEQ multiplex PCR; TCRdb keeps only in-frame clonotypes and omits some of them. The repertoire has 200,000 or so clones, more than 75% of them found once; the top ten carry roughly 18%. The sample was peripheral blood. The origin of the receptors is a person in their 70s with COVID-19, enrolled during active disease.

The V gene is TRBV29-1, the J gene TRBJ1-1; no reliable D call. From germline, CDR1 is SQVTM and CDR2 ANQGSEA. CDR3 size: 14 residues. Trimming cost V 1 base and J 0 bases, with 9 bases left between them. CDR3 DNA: TGCAGCGTTGAAGGGCCCCTCATGAACACTGAAGCTTTCTTT. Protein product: CSVEGPLMNTEAFF.

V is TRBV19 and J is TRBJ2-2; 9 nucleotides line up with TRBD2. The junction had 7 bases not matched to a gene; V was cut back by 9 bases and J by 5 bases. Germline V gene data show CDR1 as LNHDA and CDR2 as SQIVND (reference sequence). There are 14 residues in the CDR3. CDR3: CASAPGLATGELFF. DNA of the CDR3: TGTGCCAGCGCCCCGGGACTAGCTACCGGGGAGCTGTTTTTT.

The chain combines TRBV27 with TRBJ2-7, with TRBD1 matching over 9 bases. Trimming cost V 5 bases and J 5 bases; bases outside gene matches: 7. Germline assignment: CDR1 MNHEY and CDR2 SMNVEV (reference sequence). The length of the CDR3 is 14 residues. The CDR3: CASSQDRGGDEQYF. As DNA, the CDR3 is TGTGCCAGCAGTCAGGACAGGGGTGGGGACGAGCAGTACTTC.

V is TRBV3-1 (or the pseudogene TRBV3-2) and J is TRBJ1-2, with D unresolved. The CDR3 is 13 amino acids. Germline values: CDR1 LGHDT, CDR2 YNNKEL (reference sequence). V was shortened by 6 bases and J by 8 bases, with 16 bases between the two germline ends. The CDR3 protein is CASSHIIGEGYTF. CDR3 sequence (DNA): TGTGCCAGCAGTCATATCATCGGAGAAGGCTACACCTTC.

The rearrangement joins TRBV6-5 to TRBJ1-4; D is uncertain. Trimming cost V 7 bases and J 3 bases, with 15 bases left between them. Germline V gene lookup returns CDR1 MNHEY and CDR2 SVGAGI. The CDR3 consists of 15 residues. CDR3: CASMRTATSNEKLFF. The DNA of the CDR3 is TGTGCCAGCATGCGGACTGCAACCTCTAATGAAAAACTGTTTTTT.

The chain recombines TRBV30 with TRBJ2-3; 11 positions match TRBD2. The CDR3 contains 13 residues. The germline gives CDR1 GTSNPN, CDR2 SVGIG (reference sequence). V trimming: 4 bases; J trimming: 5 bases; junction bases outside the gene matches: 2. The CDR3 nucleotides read TGTGCCTGGAACCTAGCGGGAGGAGATACGCAGTATTTT. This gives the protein CAWNLAGGDTQYF.

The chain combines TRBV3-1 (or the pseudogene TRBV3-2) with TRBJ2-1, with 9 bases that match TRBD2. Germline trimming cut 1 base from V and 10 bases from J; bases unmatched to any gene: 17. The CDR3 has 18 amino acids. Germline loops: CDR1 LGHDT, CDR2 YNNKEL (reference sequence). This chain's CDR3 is CASSQVLLAGRGMGEQFF. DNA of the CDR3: TGTGCCAGCAGCCAAGTTTTGCTAGCGGGACGAGGTATGGGCGAGCAGTTCTTC.

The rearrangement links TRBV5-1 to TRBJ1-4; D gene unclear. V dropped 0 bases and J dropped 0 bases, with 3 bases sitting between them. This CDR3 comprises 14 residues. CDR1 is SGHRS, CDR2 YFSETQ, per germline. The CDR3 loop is CASSLDTTNEKLFF. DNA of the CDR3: TGCGCCAGCAGCTTGGATACAACTAATGAAAAACTGTTTTTT.

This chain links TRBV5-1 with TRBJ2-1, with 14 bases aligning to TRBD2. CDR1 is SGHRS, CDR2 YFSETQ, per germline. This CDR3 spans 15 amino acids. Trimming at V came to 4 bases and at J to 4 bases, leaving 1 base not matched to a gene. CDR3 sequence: CASSGTSGSYNEQFF. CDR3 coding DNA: TGCGCCAGCAGCGGGACTAGCGGGAGTTACAATGAGCAGTTCTTC. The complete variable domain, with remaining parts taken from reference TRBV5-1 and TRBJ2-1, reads KAGVTQTPRYLIKTRGQQVTLSCSPISGHRSVSWYQQTPGQGLQFLFEYFSETQRNKGNFPGRFSGRQFSNSRSEMNVSTLELGDSALYLCASSGTSGSYNEQFFGPGTRLTVL.

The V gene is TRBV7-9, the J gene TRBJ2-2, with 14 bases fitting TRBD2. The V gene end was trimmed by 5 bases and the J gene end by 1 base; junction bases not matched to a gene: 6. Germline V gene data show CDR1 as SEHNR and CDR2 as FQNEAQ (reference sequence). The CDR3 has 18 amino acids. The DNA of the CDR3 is TGTGCCAGCAGCCCCAGGACTAGCGGGGGGAGGAACACCGGGGAGCTGTTTTTT. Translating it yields CASSPRTSGGRNTGELFF.

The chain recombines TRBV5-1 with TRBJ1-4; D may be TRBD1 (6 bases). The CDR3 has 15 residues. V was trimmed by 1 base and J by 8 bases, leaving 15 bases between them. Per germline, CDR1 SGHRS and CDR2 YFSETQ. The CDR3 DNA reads TGCGCCAGCAGCTTGTTGGGGGCCGGTGGGGAAAAACTGTTTTTT. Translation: CASSLLGAGGEKLFF.

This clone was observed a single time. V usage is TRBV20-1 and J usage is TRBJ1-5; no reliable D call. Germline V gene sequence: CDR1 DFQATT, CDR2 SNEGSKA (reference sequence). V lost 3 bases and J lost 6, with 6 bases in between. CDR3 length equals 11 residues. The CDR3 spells CSASQAQPQHF. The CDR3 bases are TGCAGTGCTAGTCAGGCTCAGCCCCAGCATTTT.

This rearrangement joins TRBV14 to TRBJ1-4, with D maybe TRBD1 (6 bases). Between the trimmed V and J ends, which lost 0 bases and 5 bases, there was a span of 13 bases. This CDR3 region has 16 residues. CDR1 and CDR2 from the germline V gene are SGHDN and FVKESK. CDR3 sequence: CASSQDLGTRNEKLFF. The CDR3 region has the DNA TGTGCCAGCAGCCAAGATCTGGGGACAAGGAATGAAAAACTGTTTTTT.

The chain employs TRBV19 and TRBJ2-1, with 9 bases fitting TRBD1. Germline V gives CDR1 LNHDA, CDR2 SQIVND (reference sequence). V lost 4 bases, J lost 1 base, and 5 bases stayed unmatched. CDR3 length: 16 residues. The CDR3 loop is CASSTQQGASYNEQFF. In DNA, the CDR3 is TGTGCCAGTAGTACTCAACAGGGGGCATCCTACAATGAGCAGTTCTTC. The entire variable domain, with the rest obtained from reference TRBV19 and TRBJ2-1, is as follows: DGGITQSPKYLFRKEGQNVTLSCEQNLNHDAMYWYRQDPGQGLRLIYYSQIVNDFQKGDIAEGYSVSREKKESFPLTVTSAQKNPTAFYLCASSTQQGASYNEQFFGPGTRLTVL.

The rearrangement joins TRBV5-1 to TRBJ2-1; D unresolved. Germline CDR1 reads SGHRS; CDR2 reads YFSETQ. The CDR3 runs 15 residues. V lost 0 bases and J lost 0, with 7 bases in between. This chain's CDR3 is CASSLDLSSYNEQFF. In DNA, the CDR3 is TGCGCCAGCAGCTTGGACCTCAGCTCCTACAATGAGCAGTTCTTC.

CDR3 coding DNA: TGTGCCAGCAGCTTAGATACAGACTATGGCTACACCTTC. It encodes CASSLDTDYGYTF. The rearrangement uses TRBV11-2 and TRBJ1-2, with no clear D. The CDR3 has 13 residues. Germline loops: CDR1 SGHAT, CDR2 FQNNGV. Trimming removed 0 bases at V and 3 bases at J, with 5 bases between.

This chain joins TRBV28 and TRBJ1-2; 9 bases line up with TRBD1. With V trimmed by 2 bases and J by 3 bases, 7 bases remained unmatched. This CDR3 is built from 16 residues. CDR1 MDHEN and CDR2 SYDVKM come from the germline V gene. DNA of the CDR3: TGTGCCAGCAGTTTAGTTTCGGGACAGGGACACTATGGCTACACCTTC. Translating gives CASSLVSGQGHYGYTF.

CDR3 sequence (DNA): TGTGCCAGTAGTATCACAAATCACCCGCGGGACATTCAGTACTTC. Translated: CASSITNHPRDIQYF. The chain couples TRBV19 to TRBJ2-4, with a weak D call TRBD2 (5 bases). The CDR3 length is 15 residues. V was shortened by 3 bases and J by 8 bases, with 17 bases between the two germline ends. Germline CDR1 LNHDA, CDR2 SQIVND (reference sequence).

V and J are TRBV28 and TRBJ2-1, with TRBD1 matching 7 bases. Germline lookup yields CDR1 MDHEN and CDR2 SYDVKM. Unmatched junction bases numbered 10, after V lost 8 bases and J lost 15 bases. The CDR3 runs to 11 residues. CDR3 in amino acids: CASLGTEFSFF. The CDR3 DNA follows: TGTGCCAGCCTCGGGACAGAGTTCTCGTTCTTC.

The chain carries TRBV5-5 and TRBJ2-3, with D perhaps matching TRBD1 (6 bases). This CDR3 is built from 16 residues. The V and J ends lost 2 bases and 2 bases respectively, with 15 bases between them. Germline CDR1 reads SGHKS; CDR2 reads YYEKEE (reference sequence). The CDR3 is CASSLQPTGFTDTQYF. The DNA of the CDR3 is TGTGCCAGCAGCTTACAACCTACAGGGTTCACAGATACGCAGTATTTT.